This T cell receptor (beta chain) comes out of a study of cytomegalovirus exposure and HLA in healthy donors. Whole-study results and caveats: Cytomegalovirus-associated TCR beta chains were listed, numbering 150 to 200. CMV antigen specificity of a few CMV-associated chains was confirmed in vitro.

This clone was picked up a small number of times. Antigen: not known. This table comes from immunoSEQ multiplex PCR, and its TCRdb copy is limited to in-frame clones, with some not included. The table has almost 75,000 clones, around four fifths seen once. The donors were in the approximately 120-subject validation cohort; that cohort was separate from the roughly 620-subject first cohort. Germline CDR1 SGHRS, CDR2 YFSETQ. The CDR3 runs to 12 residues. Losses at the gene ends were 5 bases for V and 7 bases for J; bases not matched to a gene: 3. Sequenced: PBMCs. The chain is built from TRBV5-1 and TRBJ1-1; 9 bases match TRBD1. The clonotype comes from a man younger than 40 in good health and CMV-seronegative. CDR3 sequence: CASRRTGDEAFF. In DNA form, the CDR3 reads TGCGCCAGCAGAAGGACAGGGGATGAAGCTTTCTTT. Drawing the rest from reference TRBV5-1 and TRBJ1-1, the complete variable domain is KAGVTQTPRYLIKTRGQQVTLSCSPISGHRSVSWYQQTPGQGLQFLFEYFSETQRNKGNFPGRFSGRQFSNSRSEMNVSTLELGDSALYLCASRRTGDEAFFGQGTRLTVV.